The entry below describes one TCR beta chain. Its antigen remains unidentified. The sample originates from a study of naive CD8 T cells in extremely preterm neonates. Without labor or membrane rupture, elective cesareans at about 35-43 weeks supplied term cord blood. Live Annexin V-negative naive CD3+CD8+CD45RA+CCR7+ T cells were sorted. TCRdb's copy holds only in-frame clones and misses some; the assay was immunoSEQ multiplex PCR. This table holds roughly 6,500 clones, 95% to 99% found once. CDR3 length: 14 amino acids. Germline values: CDR1 MDHEN, CDR2 SYDVKM. V shed 5 bases and J 7 bases; nucleotides not matched to a gene: 5. General study results and limits: Term neonates 0.4% to 0.5%, young children less than 0.035%, adults around 0.01%; preterm neonates shared 2.7%. The authors flagged variable productive template counts in preterm samples.

Sample: naive CD8+ T cells from cord blood. This receptor was taken from a newborn in good health. The chain carries TRBV28 and TRBJ1-5; 10 nucleotides match TRBD1. In DNA form, the CDR3 reads TGTGCCAGCAGTCCTGGGACAGGGGACCAGCCCCAGCATTTT. Protein: CASSPGTGDQPQHF.